Detailed here is one T cell receptor (beta chain). Which antigen it targets is not known. Nothing much larger sits one base from this clone, and base qualities are not available. The sample belongs to a study of OX40 agonist ivuxolimab in advanced cancers. With regard to the full study: Ivuxolimab was a fully human IgG2 agonistic monoclonal antibody targeting the costimulatory receptor OX40 (CD134). The paper describes the monotherapy dose-escalation part (N of about 55 patients) of the phase I trial of ivuxolimab. Patients were allowed to have had prior anti-PD-1, anti-PD-L1 or anti-CTLA-4 therapy, and 40% of the dose-escalation patients had been treated with checkpoint inhibitors. Of the approximately 53 patients in dose escalation, 19 had hepatocellular carcinoma, some 15 had melanoma, 9 had renal cell carcinoma and 9 had head and neck cancer. In the dose-escalation cohort, 75% to 85% of patients were male, and the mean age was 60 years with a range of about 20 to 80. The purpose of peripheral TCRbeta sequencing was to test whether ivuxolimab changed TCR sequence diversity and led to clonal T-cell expansion. Partial responses occurred in three dose-escalation patients, of whom one had hepatocellular carcinoma and two had cutaneous melanoma. Intravenous ivuxolimab was administered to patients every 2 weeks at six dose levels: 0.01, 0.1, 0.3, 1.5, 3 and 10 mg/kg. Study-wide conclusions, independent of this receptor: At doses of 0.1 to 3.0 mg/kg, clonal expansion of both CD4+ and CD8+ blood T cells was observed from baseline to week 6. In the 0.1-3.0 mg/kg groups, partial responders had among the lowest normalized peripheral clonal expansion, particularly in CD8+ T cells. After ivuxolimab, more expanded clones were found on average in CD8+ T cells than in CD4+ T cells. Low levels of normalized T-cell clonal expansion were also shown by some nonresponding patients. Which antigens the clonally expanded peripheral T cells were specific for was not determined.

From a lookup of the germline V gene, CDR1 and CDR2 are SQVTM and ANQGSEA. The CDR3 measures 14 amino acids from cysteine to phenylalanine. Solely the CDR3 DNA is kept, with 42 bases framed from the first base. Trimming accounts for 6 bases at V and 7 bases at J, while the number of junction bases matched to no gene is 10. Genomic DNA was isolated from the sorted cells so that the TCRbeta CDR3 region could be sequenced. The immunoSEQ Assay was used for sequencing of TCRbeta CDR3 regions. TCRdb retrieved this table from immuneACCESS and kept in-frame rearrangements only. Not all clones are present; in checked studies, unresolved V genes account for under half, and no reason is known for the remainder. The sample table shows tens of thousands of clones, and about 90% are seen once. Of the sample, roughly 4.4% falls within the top ten clones. The trial excluded patients who had a history of autoimmune disease or who were on systemic immunosuppression. Peripheral blood for TCR sequencing was collected from all dose cohorts at baseline, on cycle 4 day 1, and on cycle 7 day 1. Samples came from an open-label, multicenter, first-in-human phase I dose-escalation trial of ivuxolimab. Adults with locally advanced or metastatic melanoma, renal cell, hepatocellular, or head and neck squamous cell carcinoma were enrolled in the trial. Before TCR sequencing, CD4+ T cells and CD8+ T cells from peripheral blood were sorted into separate populations.

This TCR was sampled from an adult with an advanced solid tumor such as melanoma, head and neck, liver or kidney cancer. The specimen comprised CD4+ or CD8+ T cells sorted from blood, sampled in a trial of the OX40 agonist ivuxolimab. The chain uses TRBV29-1 and TRBJ1-4, and 8 bases in between align with TRBD1. The sequence in DNA is TGCAGCGTGCGACTCAGGGGGCGGGTTGAAAAACTGTTTTTT. This yields the protein CSVRLRGRVEKLFF. Joined to the reference TRBV29-1 and TRBJ1-4 proteins, this CDR3 gives the full variable domain: SAVISQKPSRDICQRGTSLTIQCQVDSQVTMMFWYRQQPGQSLTLIATANQGSEATYESGFVIDKFPISRPNLTFSTLTVSNMSPEDSSIYLCSVRLRGRVEKLFFGSGTQLSVL.